This T cell receptor (beta chain) stems from a study of T cell changes during pregnancy in multiple sclerosis. This CDR3 is built from 12 residues. With V trimmed by 4 bases and J by 7 bases, 4 bases remained unmatched. Germline values: CDR1 SGHRS, CDR2 YFSETQ. Here immunoSEQ multiplex PCR was the method, and the copy in TCRdb shows in-frame clones only, minus some. This sample has roughly 72,000 clones; about 90% occur once, and the top ten carry over 0.8%. This chain connects TRBV5-1 to TRBJ1-1, with 7 bases aligning to TRBD1. The origin of this receptor is a female donor in good health, enrolled as a control in a pregnancy study. The source was peripheral blood, collected in the first trimester of pregnancy. CDR3 DNA: TGCGCCAGCAGCCCGGGGACAGTTGAAGCTTTCTTT. It specifies CASSPGTVEAFF.